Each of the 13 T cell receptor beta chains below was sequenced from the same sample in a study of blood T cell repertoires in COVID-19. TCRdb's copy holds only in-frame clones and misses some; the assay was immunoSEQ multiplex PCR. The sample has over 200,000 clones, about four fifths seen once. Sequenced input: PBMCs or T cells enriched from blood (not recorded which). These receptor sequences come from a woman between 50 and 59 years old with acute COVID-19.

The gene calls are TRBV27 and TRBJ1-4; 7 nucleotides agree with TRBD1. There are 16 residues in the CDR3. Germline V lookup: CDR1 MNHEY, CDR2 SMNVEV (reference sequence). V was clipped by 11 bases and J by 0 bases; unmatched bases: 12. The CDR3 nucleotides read TGTGCCGGAGCGACCGGGACAGTTACAACTAATGAAAAACTGTTTTTT. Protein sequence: CAGATGTVTTNEKLFF.

The CDR3 nucleotides read TGTGCCAGCAGCTTGGTCATAGGACTTATTTCCTACGAGCAGTACTTC. Its protein product is CASSLVIGLISYEQYF. This chain links TRBV5-6 with TRBJ2-7; D may be TRBD2 (5 bases). V shed 0 bases and J shed 1 base, with 14 bases lying between them. CDR3 length: 16 residues. Germline V lookup: CDR1 SGHDT, CDR2 YYEEEE. Together with reference TRBV5-6 and TRBJ2-7, the CDR3 gives the full variable domain: DAGVTQSPTHLIKTRGQQVTLRCSPKSGHDTVSWYQQALGQGPQFIFQYYEEEERQRGNFPDRFSGHQFPNYSSELNVNALLLGDSALYLCASSLVIGLISYEQYFGPGTRLTVT.

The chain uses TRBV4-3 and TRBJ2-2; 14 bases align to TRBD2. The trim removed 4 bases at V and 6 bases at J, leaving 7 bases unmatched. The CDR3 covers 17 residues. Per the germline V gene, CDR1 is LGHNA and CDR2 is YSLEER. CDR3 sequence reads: CASSLGLAGESAGELFF. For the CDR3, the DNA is TGCGCCAGCAGCCTGGGACTAGCGGGAGAGTCCGCCGGGGAGCTGTTTTTT.

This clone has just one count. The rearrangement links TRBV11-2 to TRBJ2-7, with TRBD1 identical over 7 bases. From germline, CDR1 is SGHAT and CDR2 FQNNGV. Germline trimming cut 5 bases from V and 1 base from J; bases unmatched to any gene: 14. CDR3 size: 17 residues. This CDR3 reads CASSRRPGTADSYEQYF. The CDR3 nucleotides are TGTGCCAGCAGCCGAAGACCAGGGACAGCCGATTCCTACGAGCAGTACTTC.

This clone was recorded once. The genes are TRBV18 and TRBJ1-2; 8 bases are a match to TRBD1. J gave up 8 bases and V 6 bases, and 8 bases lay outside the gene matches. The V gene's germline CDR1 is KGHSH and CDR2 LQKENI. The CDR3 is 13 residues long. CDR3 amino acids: CASSVDRVRGYTF. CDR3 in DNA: TGTGCCAGCTCCGTGGACAGGGTGAGGGGCTACACCTTC.

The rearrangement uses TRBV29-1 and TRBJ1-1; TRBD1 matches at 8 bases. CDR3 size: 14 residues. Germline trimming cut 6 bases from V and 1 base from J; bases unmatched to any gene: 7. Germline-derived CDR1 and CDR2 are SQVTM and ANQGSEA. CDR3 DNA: TGCAGCGTAATAAAGGACAGGGCGAACACTGAAGCTTTCTTT. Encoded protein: CSVIKDRANTEAFF.

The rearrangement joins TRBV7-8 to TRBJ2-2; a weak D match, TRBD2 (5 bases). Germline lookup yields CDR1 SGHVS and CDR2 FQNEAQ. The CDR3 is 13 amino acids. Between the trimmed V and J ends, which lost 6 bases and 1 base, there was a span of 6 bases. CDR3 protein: CASRRENTGELFF. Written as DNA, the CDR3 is TGTGCCAGCAGACGGGAGAACACCGGGGAGCTGTTTTTT.

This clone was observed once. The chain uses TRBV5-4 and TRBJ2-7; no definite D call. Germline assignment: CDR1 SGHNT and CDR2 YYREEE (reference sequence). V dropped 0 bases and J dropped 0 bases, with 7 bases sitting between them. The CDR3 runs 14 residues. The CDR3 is CASSLDSGSYEQYF. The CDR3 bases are TGTGCCAGCAGCTTGGACTCCGGCTCCTACGAGCAGTACTTC. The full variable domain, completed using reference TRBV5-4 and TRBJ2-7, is ETGVTQSPTHLIKTRGQQVTLRCSSQSGHNTVSWYQQALGQGPQFIFQYYREEENGRGNFPPRFSGLQFPNYSSELNVNALELDDSALYLCASSLDSGSYEQYFGPGTRLTVT.

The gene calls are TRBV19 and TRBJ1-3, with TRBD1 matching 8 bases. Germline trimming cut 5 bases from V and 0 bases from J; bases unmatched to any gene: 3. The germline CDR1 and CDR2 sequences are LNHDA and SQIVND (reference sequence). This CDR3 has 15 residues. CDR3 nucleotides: TGTGCCAGTAGTGCCACAGGGGGCTCTGGAAACACCATATATTTT. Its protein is CASSATGGSGNTIYF. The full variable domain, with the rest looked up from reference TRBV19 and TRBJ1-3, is DGGITQSPKYLFRKEGQNVTLSCEQNLNHDAMYWYRQDPGQGLRLIYYSQIVNDFQKGDIAEGYSVSREKKESFPLTVTSAQKNPTAFYLCASSATGGSGNTIYFGEGSWLTVV.

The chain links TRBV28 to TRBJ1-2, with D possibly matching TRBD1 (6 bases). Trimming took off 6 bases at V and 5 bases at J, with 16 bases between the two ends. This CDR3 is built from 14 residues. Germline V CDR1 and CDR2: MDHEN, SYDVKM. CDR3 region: CASRTQEQGYGYTF. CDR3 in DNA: TGTGCCAGCAGGACACAGGAACAGGGTTATGGCTACACCTTC.

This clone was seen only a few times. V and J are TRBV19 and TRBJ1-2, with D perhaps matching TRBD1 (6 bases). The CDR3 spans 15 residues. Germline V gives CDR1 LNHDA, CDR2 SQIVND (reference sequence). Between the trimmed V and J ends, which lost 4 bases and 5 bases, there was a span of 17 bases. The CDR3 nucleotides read TGTGCCAGTAGTACCCCCTCGGGACAAAGTTATGGCTACACCTTC. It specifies CASSTPSGQSYGYTF.

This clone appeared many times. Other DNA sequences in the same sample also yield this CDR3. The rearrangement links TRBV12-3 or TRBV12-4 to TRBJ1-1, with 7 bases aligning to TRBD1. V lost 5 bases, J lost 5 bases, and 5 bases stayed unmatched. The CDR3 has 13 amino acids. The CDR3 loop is CASSRQGGTEAFF. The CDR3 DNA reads TGTGCCAGCAGTCGACAGGGAGGTACTGAAGCTTTCTTT.

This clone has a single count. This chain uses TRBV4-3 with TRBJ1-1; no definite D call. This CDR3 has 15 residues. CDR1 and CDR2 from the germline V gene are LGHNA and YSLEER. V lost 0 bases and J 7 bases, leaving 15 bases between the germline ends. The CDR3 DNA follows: TGCGCCAGCAGCCAAGATTACGGGATAATGAGTGAAGCTTTCTTT. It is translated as CASSQDYGIMSEAFF.